This TCR beta chain was documented in a study of blood T cell repertoires in COVID-19. Study-level information: COVID-19 samples from acute and convalescent phases originated in the United States, Italy and Spain. PBMCs, B-cell-depleted T cells, or T cells provided the cDNA or gDNA that made up the material.

This CDR3 has 15 amino acids. The J segment lost 6 bases and the V segment lost 5 bases, leaving 8 bases of the junction unmatched. Germline V CDR1 and CDR2: PRHDT, FYEKMQ (reference sequence). In the original processing: Amplified reference gene primers provided the basis for estimating nucleated cell counts. This table comes from immunoSEQ multiplex PCR, and its TCRdb copy is limited to in-frame clones, with some not included. The V and J calls and clone size come from that table; D and trimming were worked out from the DNA. The profile shows about 220,000 clones, around 84% of them singletons. Sequencing used peripheral blood. The chain couples TRBV13 to TRBJ2-3; 10 bases agree with TRBD2. This clonotype was obtained from a man aged 25 to 45 with active or convalescent COVID-19. CDR3 loop: CASSGTGTSVDTQYF. In nucleotides, the CDR3 is TGTGCCAGCAGCGGAACCGGGACTAGCGTCGATACGCAGTATTTT.